This TCR beta chain was found in a study of OX40 agonist ivuxolimab in advanced cancers. Study summary: Among those enrolled, mean age was about 63 years (range about 23 to 85) and about 82% were male.

TCRdb keeps only in-frame clones here, not all; method: immunoSEQ multiplex PCR. The table shows about 68,000 clones, with around 90% occurring only once. This receptor was identified in an adult with an advanced solid tumor such as melanoma, head and neck, liver or kidney cancer. Sequenced material: CD4+ or CD8+ T cells sorted from blood, taken in a trial of the OX40 agonist ivuxolimab.

CDR3 loop: CASSAGLHSYEQYF. The CDR3 nucleotides read TGTGCCAGCAGCGCGGGACTCCATTCCTACGAGCAGTACTTC. The chain combines TRBV9 with TRBJ2-7, with D maybe TRBD2 (6 bases). Trimming left V 3 bases short and J 1 base short, with 11 bases between. Germline-derived CDR1 and CDR2 are SGDLS and YYNGEE. The CDR3 spans 14 residues.